The 26 T cell receptor beta chains listed next were all sequenced from one sample in a study of Tregs in tolerant kidney transplant recipients. The repertoire was sequenced with immunoSEQ multiplex PCR; TCRdb's copy has only in-frame clones and lacks some. The sample has 74,000 or so clones, over 75% seen once; the top ten hold roughly 1.5%. Recipients received nonmyeloablative bone marrow transplants from related graft donors, with transient mixed chimerism. The material was CD4+ T cells from blood (PBMCs), obtained 24 months after the transplant. All receptors derive from a human patient who received a combined kidney and bone marrow transplant. Certain T cells may be donor cells from the graft.

The rearrangement joins TRBV28 to TRBJ1-3, with 9 bases fitting TRBD1. The CDR3 loop spans 16 amino acids. V lost 3 bases, J lost 9 bases, and 12 bases stayed unmatched. Per germline, CDR1 MDHEN and CDR2 SYDVKM. CDR3 amino acids: CASSLGPGQGRSTIYF. The CDR3 DNA sequence: TGTGCCAGCAGTTTGGGCCCGGGACAGGGCCGAAGCACCATATATTTT.

The rearrangement uses TRBV7-6 and TRBJ2-1, with 7 bases aligning to TRBD2. Germline V gene data show CDR1 as SGHVS and CDR2 as FNYEAQ. The CDR3 sequence is 17 residues long. After removal of 3 bases from V and 0 bases from J, the junction contained 8 bases not matched to a gene. The CDR3 loop is CASSLRGIDSSYNEQFF. The CDR3, as DNA: TGTGCCAGCAGCTTGCGGGGGATAGACAGCTCCTACAATGAGCAGTTCTTC.

The chain uses TRBV7-2 and TRBJ1-1; D is unclear. Trimming removed 2 bases at V and 3 bases at J, with 4 bases between. Per the germline V gene, CDR1 is SGHTA and CDR2 is FQGNSA. The length of the CDR3 is 12 residues. The chain's CDR3 is CASSLSYTEAFF. As DNA, the CDR3 is TGTGCCAGCAGCTTATCCTACACTGAAGCTTTCTTT.

As DNA, the CDR3 is TGTGCCAGCAGCTTCCTTTACCAAGAGACCCAGTACTTC. As protein: CASSFLYQETQYF. The chain employs TRBV7-2 and TRBJ2-5, with D hard to call. Germline V gives CDR1 SGHTA, CDR2 FQGNSA. The CDR3 covers 13 residues. V lost 3 bases, J lost 0 bases, and 5 bases lay in between.

The CDR3 loop reads CASNPPGQGRGGYTF. CDR3 nucleotide sequence: TGTGCCAGCAATCCTCCGGGACAGGGTAGAGGGGGCTACACCTTC. The chain has TRBV28 and TRBJ1-2, with TRBD1 matching over 9 bases. Germline V gives CDR1 MDHEN, CDR2 SYDVKM. The CDR3 is made up of 15 amino acids. J gave up 8 bases and V 7 bases, and 14 bases lay outside the gene matches.

The rearrangement links TRBV5-1 to TRBJ1-1; 7 positions agree with TRBD1. Per germline, CDR1 SGHRS and CDR2 YFSETQ. The CDR3 contains 15 residues. V gave up 2 bases and J gave up 1 base; unmatched junction bases: 5. The CDR3 spells CASSFEGAGNTEAFF. The CDR3 nucleotides are TGCGCCAGCAGCTTTGAGGGGGCTGGGAACACTGAAGCTTTCTTT. Complete variable domain (other parts from reference TRBV5-1 and TRBJ1-1): KAGVTQTPRYLIKTRGQQVTLSCSPISGHRSVSWYQQTPGQGLQFLFEYFSETQRNKGNFPGRFSGRQFSNSRSEMNVSTLELGDSALYLCASSFEGAGNTEAFFGQGTRLTVV.

V usage is TRBV6-1 and J usage is TRBJ1-1; 8 nucleotides agree with TRBD1. Germline V gene sequence: CDR1 MNHNS, CDR2 SASEGT. The CDR3 extends over 15 amino acids. V trimming: 2 bases; J trimming: 4 bases; junction bases outside the gene matches: 6. The CDR3 sequence: CASSERRQGFTEAFF. The CDR3 region has the DNA TGTGCCAGCAGTGAAAGGCGACAGGGGTTCACTGAAGCTTTCTTT.

V and J are TRBV7-7 and TRBJ2-2; TRBD1 agrees at 8 bases. Germline V CDR1 and CDR2: SSHAT, FNYEAQ (reference sequence). CDR3 length equals 16 residues. V shed 5 bases, J shed 4 bases, and the junction held 9 bases outside the gene matches. The chain's CDR3 is CASSPRTGPGTGELFF. In DNA, the CDR3 is TGTGCCAGCAGCCCGAGGACAGGGCCGGGCACCGGGGAGCTGTTTTTT.

This rearrangement joins TRBV4-1 to TRBJ1-5, with D unclear. In germline, CDR1 is MGHRA, CDR2 YSYEKL. Trimming pared 1 base from V and 4 bases from J, leaving 17 bases between. CDR3 size: 17 residues. The chain's CDR3 is CASSQAGEGSLNQPQHF. The CDR3 DNA follows: TGCGCCAGCAGCCAAGCTGGTGAGGGCTCCCTGAATCAGCCCCAGCATTTT.

V and J are TRBV7-3 and TRBJ1-2; 9 bases align to TRBD1. V shed 2 bases and J 3 bases; nucleotides not matched to a gene: 10. Germline V gene sequence: CDR1 SGHTA, CDR2 FQGTGA. CDR3 size: 17 residues. This CDR3 is CASSLSGGTGRDYGYTF. The DNA of the CDR3 is TGTGCCAGCAGCTTATCGGGGGGGACAGGGAGGGACTATGGCTACACCTTC.

V is TRBV5-1 and J is TRBJ1-4, with D possibly being TRBD1 (6 bases). The CDR3 sequence is 14 residues long. CDR1 SGHRS and CDR2 YFSETQ come from the germline V gene. Trimming left V 4 bases short and J 5 bases short, with 12 bases between. DNA for the CDR3: TGCGCCAGCAGCGCCGGACAGATCAATGAAAAACTGTTTTTT. Its protein product is CASSAGQINEKLFF.

The chain is built from TRBV14 and TRBJ2-7, with TRBD2 matching over 7 bases. From germline, CDR1 is SGHDN and CDR2 FVKESK. The CDR3 contains 15 residues. V trimming: 1 base; J trimming: 2 bases; junction bases outside the gene matches: 5. The CDR3 bases are TGTGCCAGCAGCCAAGTCCGGGACTACCCCTACGAGCAGTACTTC. Translation: CASSQVRDYPYEQYF.

The J gene is TRBJ2-2, the V gene TRBV11-3, with D perhaps matching TRBD1 (6 bases). The V end lost 5 bases, the J end lost 1 base, and 11 bases lay between the germline ends. Germline assignment: CDR1 SGHNT and CDR2 YENEEA. The CDR3 covers 15 residues. CDR3 sequence (DNA): TGTGCCAGCAGCCCACAGGGATTGAACACCGGGGAGCTGTTTTTT. It yields the protein CASSPQGLNTGELFF.

This chain connects TRBV30 to TRBJ2-7, with TRBD2 matching 7 bases. V trimming: 3 bases; J trimming: 5 bases; junction bases outside the gene matches: 1. CDR1 is GTSNPN and CDR2 is SVGIG in the germline V gene (reference sequence). The CDR3 is made up of 11 amino acids. CDR3 sequence reads: CAWRGRDEQYF. The CDR3 DNA reads TGTGCCTGGAGGGGGAGGGACGAGCAGTACTTC.

The rearrangement uses TRBV5-1 and TRBJ1-1, with no clear D. The germline gives CDR1 SGHRS, CDR2 YFSETQ. V lost 4 bases and J 1 base, leaving 11 bases between the germline ends. CDR3 length: 14 residues. As DNA, the CDR3 is TGCGCCAGCAGCCCCCCCCGGGGGAACACTGAAGCTTTCTTT. Translated: CASSPPRGNTEAFF.

The CDR3 protein is CASSFRTGGNSPLHF. CDR3 coding DNA: TGTGCCAGCAGTTTCAGGACAGGGGGAAATTCACCCCTCCACTTT. The chain couples TRBV27 to TRBJ1-6; 10 nucleotides agree with TRBD1. In germline, CDR1 is MNHEY, CDR2 SMNVEV (reference sequence). V lost 3 bases to trimming and J lost 7 bases; unmatched junction nucleotides: 3. CDR3 length: 15 amino acids.

The chain employs TRBV5-3 and TRBJ1-5; TRBD1 matches 7 bases. TRBV5-3 is filed as an ORF, its function uncertain. CDR3 size: 15 residues. The V gene end was trimmed by 0 bases and the J gene end by 6 bases; junction bases not matched to a gene: 6. CDR3 bases: TGTGCCAGAAGCTTGGCCGGTAGGGGGCGTCAGCCCCAGCATTTT. Translated: CARSLAGRGRQPQHF.

This clone was detected once. V gene TRBV28 combines with J gene TRBJ2-5; 8 bases fit TRBD1. From germline, CDR1 is MDHEN and CDR2 SYDVKM. This CDR3 is 13 amino acids long. Trimming took 5 bases from V and 4 from J; bases not matched to a gene: 3. The chain's CDR3 is CASSRQGAETQYF. CDR3 coding DNA: TGTGCCAGCAGTCGGCAGGGGGCAGAGACCCAGTACTTC. The full variable domain, its missing parts supplied by reference TRBV28 and TRBJ2-5, is DVKVTQSSRYLVKRTGEKVFLECVQDMDHENMFWYRQDPGLGLRLIYFSYDVKMKEKGDIPEGYSVSREKKERFSLILESASTNQTSMYLCASSRQGAETQYFGPGTRLLVL.

A few counts support this clone. Sequence at one end of the junction differs from germline and may be a read error. J is TRBJ2-7 and V is TRBV2; D not resolved. The CDR3 spans 12 residues. Germline assignment: CDR1 SNHLY and CDR2 FYNNEI. CDR3 sequence: CASSEGREHRNF. In nucleotides, the CDR3 is TGTGCCAGCAGTGAAGGGAGAGAACACCGTAACTTC.

The chain recombines TRBV5-4 with TRBJ2-5; 9 bases are a match to TRBD2. Germline V lookup: CDR1 SGHNT, CDR2 YYREEE (reference sequence). Losses at the gene ends were 0 bases for V and 4 bases for J; bases not matched to a gene: 7. This CDR3 is built from 16 residues. Here the CDR3 reads CASSLAKAGGPETQYF. Written as DNA, the CDR3 is TGTGCCAGCAGCTTGGCCAAGGCGGGGGGGCCAGAGACCCAGTACTTC.

The rearrangement links TRBV5-1 to TRBJ2-7; D not certain. Germline V gives CDR1 SGHRS, CDR2 YFSETQ. The V and J ends lost 4 bases and 2 bases respectively, with 7 bases between them. This CDR3 comprises 12 residues. The CDR3 loop reads CASSGKTYEQYF. CDR3 in DNA: TGCGCCAGCAGCGGCAAAACCTACGAGCAGTACTTC.

This clone was seen only once. This chain joins TRBV13 and TRBJ1-3, with no clear D. V was shortened by 0 bases and J by 0 bases, with 12 bases between the two germline ends. The CDR3 length is 17 residues. The germline V gene has CDR1 PRHDT and CDR2 FYEKMQ (reference sequence). The CDR3, as DNA: TGTGCCAGCAGCTTAGGCCGTGCTAGAAACTCTGGAAACACCATATATTTT. Residues: CASSLGRARNSGNTIYF.

The chain uses TRBV28 and TRBJ2-3; 7 nucleotides match TRBD1. The CDR3 spans 14 residues. CDR1 and CDR2 from the germline V gene are MDHEN and SYDVKM. Trimming took 6 bases from V and 2 from J; bases not matched to a gene: 5. The CDR3: CASRYDRVTDTQYF. For the CDR3, the DNA is TGTGCCAGCAGGTATGACAGGGTCACAGATACGCAGTATTTT.

The V gene is TRBV19, the J gene TRBJ1-5; the D gene is possibly TRBD1 (6 bases). The V gene lost 10 bases and the J gene lost 4 bases, with 14 bases spanning the gap. Germline-derived CDR1 and CDR2 are LNHDA and SQIVND (reference sequence). This CDR3 comprises 13 residues. The CDR3 DNA reads as TGTGCCACTAGATTCCAGGGGAATCAGCCCCAGCATTTT. Translation gives CATRFQGNQPQHF.

This chain connects TRBV7-3 to TRBJ2-3; no firm D call. The V end lost 1 base, the J end lost 6 bases, and 8 bases lay between the germline ends. Germline CDR1 and CDR2: SGHTA and FQGTGA. The CDR3 has 13 amino acids. Written as DNA, the CDR3 is TGTGCCAGCAGCTTAAATGCGTTTGATACGCAGTATTTT. This sequence encodes CASSLNAFDTQYF.

The sample holds a few counts of this clone. The chain links TRBV10-3 to TRBJ1-4; TRBD1 agrees at 8 bases. The CDR3 extends over 15 amino acids. Per the germline V gene, CDR1 is ENHRY and CDR2 is SYGVKD. The trim removed 7 bases at V and 3 bases at J, leaving 7 bases unmatched. This CDR3 is CAITPGQGANEKLFF. Here the CDR3 DNA reads TGTGCCATCACCCCCGGACAGGGAGCTAATGAAAAACTGTTTTTT.